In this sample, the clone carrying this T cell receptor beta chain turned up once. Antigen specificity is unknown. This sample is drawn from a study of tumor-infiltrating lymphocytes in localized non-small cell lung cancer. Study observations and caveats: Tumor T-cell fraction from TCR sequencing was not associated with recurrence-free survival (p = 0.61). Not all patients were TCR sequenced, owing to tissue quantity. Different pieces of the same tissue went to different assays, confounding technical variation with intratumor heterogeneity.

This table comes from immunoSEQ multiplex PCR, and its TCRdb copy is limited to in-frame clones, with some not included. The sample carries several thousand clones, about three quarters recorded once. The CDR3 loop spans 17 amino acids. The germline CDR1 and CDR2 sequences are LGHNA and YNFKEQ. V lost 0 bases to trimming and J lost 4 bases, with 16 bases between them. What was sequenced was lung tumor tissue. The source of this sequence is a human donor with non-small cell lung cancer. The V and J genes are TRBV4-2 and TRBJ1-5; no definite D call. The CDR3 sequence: CASSQDLSGPNNQPQHF. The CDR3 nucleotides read TGTGCCAGCAGCCAAGATCTATCTGGACCCAATAATCAGCCCCAGCATTTT.